A selection of T cell receptor beta chains follows, all from one sample in a study of blood T cell repertoires in COVID-19. Method: immunoSEQ multiplex PCR; TCRdb's copy keeps in-frame clones and lacks some. The sample has 110,000 to 150,000 clones, 82% seen once. The sequenced sample consisted of peripheral blood. These receptor sequences come from an elderly woman with acute or convalescent COVID-19. Each CDR3 is given with its conserved first and last residue. The D gene is left open where the match is weak. A row's size may be missing; if present it is once, few, many or a size class.

J: TRBJ1-5
V: TRBV30
size: NA
D: NA
DNA: TGTGCCTGGAGTCCCTTGGGGAGAGGCAATCAGCCCCAGCATTTT
CDR3: CAWSPLGRGNQPQHF

J: TRBJ1-2
V: TRBV30
size: NA
D: TRBD1
DNA: TGTGCCTGGAGTCGAGGGGGCGAGGGAGTTAGCTACACCTTC
CDR3: CAWSRGGEGVSYTF

J: TRBJ2-5
V: TRBV6-5
size: few
D: NA
DNA: TGTGCCAGCAGTTACTCGTACAGCCAAGAGACCCAGTACTTC
CDR3: CASSYSYSQETQYF

J: TRBJ1-2
V: TRBV4-1
size: once
D: NA
DNA: TGCGCCAGCAGCCAAGCCAGACAGCTCCTTGGCTACACCTTC
CDR3: CASSQARQLLGYTF

J: TRBJ1-1
V: TRBV11-2
size: NA
D: NA
DNA: TGTGCCAGCAGCTTAGGTCATTCTGCGGGGAACACTGAAGCTTTCTTT
CDR3: CASSLGHSAGNTEAFF

J: TRBJ2-7
V: TRBV2
size: NA
D: TRBD1
DNA: TGTGCCAGCAGTGACTTAGAGGGGGCTGAGCAGTACTTC
CDR3: CASSDLEGAEQYF

J: TRBJ2-5
V: TRBV28
size: NA
D: NA
DNA: TGTGCCAGCAGTTTAGAAATGGGCAGGGTAGTTCAAGAGACCCAGTACTTC
CDR3: CASSLEMGRVVQETQYF

J: TRBJ2-5
V: TRBV24-1
size: NA
D: TRBD1
DNA: TGTGCCACCAGTGATGCCCGGGACAGGGGTACCCAGTACTTC
CDR3: CATSDARDRGTQYF

J: TRBJ2-1
V: TRBV5-4
size: NA
D: TRBD2
DNA: TGTGTAAGATCGGGGGGACTAACTGAGCAGTTCTTC
CDR3: CVRSGGLTEQFF

J: TRBJ2-1
V: TRBV5-1
size: NA
D: NA
DNA: TGCGCCAGCAGCTTGGAAGGGGCTGGGTACAATGAGCAGTTCTTC
CDR3: CASSLEGAGYNEQFF

J: TRBJ2-5
V: TRBV7-9
size: NA
D: TRBD1
DNA: TGTGCCAGTCACAGGGGGGCTCACGAGACCCAGTACTTC
CDR3: CASHRGAHETQYF

J: TRBJ1-2
V: TRBV7-2
size: NA
D: NA
DNA: TGTGCCAGCAGCTTAGAGAGTTTAGCTAACTATGGCTACACCTTC
CDR3: CASSLESLANYGYTF

J: TRBJ2-1
V: TRBV28
size: NA
D: TRBD2
DNA: TGTGCCAGCAGTTTACTAGCGGGAGTCCACGAGCAGTTCTTC
CDR3: CASSLLAGVHEQFF

J: TRBJ2-1
V: TRBV4-1
size: NA
D: NA
DNA: TGCGCCAGCAGCCTACGGACTGATCCTGAGCAGTTCTTC
CDR3: CASSLRTDPEQFF

J: TRBJ2-3
V: TRBV19
size: NA
D: NA
DNA: TGTGCCAGTAGCGAATCACTGGAGACGCAGTATTTT
CDR3: CASSESLETQYF

J: TRBJ2-7
V: TRBV19
size: NA
D: TRBD2
DNA: TGTGCCAGTAGTGCCCGACTAGCGGGGGGCGAGCAGTACTTC
CDR3: CASSARLAGGEQYF

J: TRBJ2-5
V: TRBV10-3
size: NA
D: TRBD1
DNA: TGTGCCATCAGTGGACAGGGGACAGAGACCCAGTACTTC
CDR3: CAISGQGTETQYF

J: TRBJ2-1
V: TRBV11-2
size: NA
D: TRBD1
DNA: TGTGCCAGCAGCTTCTTCATAGGACAGGGAGCATTCAATGAGCAGTTCTTC
CDR3: CASSFFIGQGAFNEQFF

J: TRBJ1-2
V: TRBV18
size: NA
D: NA
DNA: TGTGCCAGCTCACGGGCCTTTAACTATGGCTACACCTTC
CDR3: CASSRAFNYGYTF

J: TRBJ1-6
V: TRBV11-2
size: NA
D: NA
DNA: TGTGCCAGCAGCTCTAACCACCTTAGAAAGAATTCACCCCTCCACTTT
CDR3: CASSSNHLRKNSPLHF

J: TRBJ2-3
V: TRBV7-6
size: NA
D: TRBD2
DNA: TGTGCCAGCAGCTACTCTAGCGGGGGGGAAGCAGATACGCAGTATTTT
CDR3: CASSYSSGGEADTQYF

J: TRBJ2-7
V: TRBV27
size: NA
D: TRBD2
DNA: TGTGCCAGCAGTTTATCCGGACTAGCGGGGTACTACGAGCAGTACTTC
CDR3: CASSLSGLAGYYEQYF

J: TRBJ2-3
V: TRBV4-1
size: NA
D: NA
DNA: TGCGCCAGCAGCCTATTCCATACGCAGTATTTT
CDR3: CASSLFHTQYF

J: TRBJ1-1
V: TRBV7-8
size: NA
D: TRBD1
DNA: TGTGCCAGCAGTCGTACAGGGGTCGGTCCTGAAGCTTTCTTT
CDR3: CASSRTGVGPEAFF

J: TRBJ2-3
V: TRBV5-8
size: NA
D: TRBD1
DNA: TGTGCCAGCAGCACGAGCAGGGGGTACACAGATACGCAGTATTTT
CDR3: CASSTSRGYTDTQYF

J: TRBJ2-7
V: TRBV2
size: few
D: TRBD1
DNA: TGTGCCAGCAGTGATAAGCCGGGACAGGGGGATTACGAGCAGTACTTC
CDR3: CASSDKPGQGDYEQYF

J: TRBJ1-2
V: TRBV18
size: NA
D: NA
DNA: TGTGCCAGCTCACCAGGGACTACAAGAAATAACTATGGCTACACCTTC
CDR3: CASSPGTTRNNYGYTF

J: TRBJ2-1
V: TRBV28
size: NA
D: TRBD1
DNA: TGTGCCAGCAGTTTGACAGGGGGTGTGGATGAGCAGTTCTTC
CDR3: CASSLTGGVDEQFF